This paragraph reports one TCR beta chain. Its antigen is still unknown. V lost 3 bases and J lost 6; bases outside the gene matches: 8. Per the germline V gene, CDR1 is MNHEY and CDR2 is SVGEGT. CDR3 length equals 15 residues. Template switching added a universal primer site; cDNA carried unique molecular identifiers. In TCRdb, the 5' RACE reads were re-called with MiXCR into one record per CDR3 protein. This table holds some 790,000 distinct CDR3 sequences, 15% to 20% found once. The data derive from a study of identical twins. Findings and limits, study-wide: It was possible that invariant MAIT and iNKT cells partly confounded the zero-insertion analyses. The models systematically underestimated how much out-of-frame TCR alpha was shared in monozygotic twins.

The data were also submitted as part of a second study, on T cells expressing NK-cell markers. That source notes: The TCR beta repertoires were obtained from sorted CD3+CD56+NKG2C+, CD3+CD56+NKG2C- and CD3+CD56-NKG2C+ T cells.

This receptor was taken from a woman under 30 in good health. Material: PBMCs. The rearrangement joins TRBV6-2 or TRBV6-3 to TRBJ2-3, with 8 bases identical to TRBD1. CDR3: CASSYPGTGKDTQYF. CDR3 DNA: TGTGCCAGCAGTTATCCCGGGACAGGCAAGGATACGCAGTATTTT.